This TCR beta chain originates from a study of cytomegalovirus exposure and HLA in healthy donors. The sample holds a few counts of this clone. Primers included in the PCR were 60 Vbeta and 13 Jbeta primers. TCRdb's copy holds only in-frame clones and misses some; the assay was immunoSEQ multiplex PCR. The sample yields 100,000 to 150,000 clones, around 80% seen once. In germline, CDR1 is MNHNS, CDR2 SASEGT. V was cut by 11 bases and J by 2 bases, with 16 bases left in between. CDR3 size: 15 residues. J is TRBJ2-6 and V is TRBV6-1; perhaps TRBD1 as D (6 bases). This clonotype was obtained from a female donor in good health and CMV-seronegative. Material for sequencing was PBMCs. The CDR3 sequence: CASQRQGTGANVLTF. For the CDR3, the DNA is TGTGCCTCTCAGAGGCAGGGGACTGGGGCCAACGTCCTGACTTTC.